These T cell receptor beta chains were read from a single sample in a study of blood T cell repertoires in COVID-19. Sequenced by immunoSEQ multiplex PCR; TCRdb stores in-frame clones only, minus some. This sample yields 180,000 or so clones, of which nearly 90% are seen a single time; about 0.66% belongs to the top ten. The sequencing sample was made of peripheral blood. These receptors all come from a man aged 50-60 years with acute or convalescent COVID-19. Both conserved end residues are part of each CDR3.

>13|TRBJ1-5|TRBV30
CAWSRGENQPQHF
>16|TRBJ2-5|TRBV7-3
CASSLFSGGAVETQYF
>15|TRBJ1-5|TRBV6-6
CASSYSGQRNQPQHF
>17|TRBJ2-2|TRBV19
CASSIGGTGGSTGELFF
>13|TRBJ2-3|TRBV28
CASSKYSSDTQYF
>13|TRBJ2-5|TRBV4-2
CASSQSGRGSQYF
>13|TRBJ1-3|TRBV30
CASRLSSGNTIYF
>17|TRBJ2-1|TRBV20-1
CSAGAGTSGRSYNEQFF
>17|TRBJ2-3|TRBV7-9
CASSRWTSGGWTDTQYF
>14|TRBJ1-2|TRBV18
CASSPPFQDYGYTF
>15|TRBJ1-6|TRBV11-2
CASSRGQGVYSPLHF
>13|TRBJ2-7|TRBV2
CASRGQDSYEQYF
>18|TRBJ1-6|TRBV3-1/TRBV3-2
CASSRIGEGGSYNSPLHF
>13|TRBJ2-3|TRBV25-1
CASSDGATDTQYF
>14|TRBJ2-3|TRBV10-2
CASSVQRDTDTQYF
>14|TRBJ1-1|TRBV11-2
CASSTGGRNTEAFF
>14|TRBJ1-5|TRBV18
CASSAGSSLEPQHF
>15|TRBJ2-1|TRBV7-3
CASRNSGSSYNEQFF
>16|TRBJ2-1|TRBV18
CASSRLAGPSYNEQFF
>11|TRBJ2-7|TRBV2
CASRQGGEQYF
>12|TRBJ2-3|TRBV7-2
CASTYLSDTQYF
>14|TRBJ1-1|TRBV7-2
CASSLSGGRTEAFF
>12|TRBJ2-2|TRBV27
CASSLFGGELFF
>13|TRBJ2-5|TRBV24-1
CATSRGRGETQYF
>18|TRBJ2-7|TRBV7-9
CASSLAGLAGVGVYEQYF
>14|TRBJ1-4|TRBV4-1
CASSQELIDPGHLF
>12|TRBJ1-6|TRBV12-3/TRBV12-4
CASTVNNSPLHF